The clone carrying this T cell receptor (beta chain) was seen at least ten times. The data originate from a study of metastatic and nonmetastatic thyroid tumors. As for the study in general: The authors compared repertoires across blood and tumor or nodule tissue from malignant and benign thyroid patients.

With MiXCR, TCRdb reprocessed the PCR reads. The repertoire holds around 20,000 clones, with 11% as singletons. Every patient was untreated before thyroid surgery. Germline CDR1 and CDR2: DFQATT and SNEGSKA (reference sequence). This CDR3 contains 20 residues. The junction had 12 bases not matched to a gene; V was cut back by 0 bases and J by 3 bases. The clonotype was recovered from a female donor with papillary thyroid cancer or a benign thyroid nodule (not recorded which). Some clones in this sample may be carry-over from other donors' samples. The sample consisted of blood. The V call is TRBV20-1, the J call TRBJ2-1; TRBD2 agrees at 15 bases. The CDR3 DNA reads TGCAGTGCTAGAGATCCCGACAGGACTAGCGGGAGGGCCATCTACAATGAGCAGTTCTTC. It is translated as CSARDPDRTSGRAIYNEQFF.